Below, 21 T cell receptor beta chains from the same sample are listed, as sequenced in a study of identical twins. One entry per CDR3 protein results from TCRdb running MiXCR on the 5' RACE reads. The data contain around 480,000 distinct CDR3 sequences, 13% to 15% of them singletons. Another study also made use of these data, one on yellow fever vaccine responses in identical twins.

The source material was CD4+ T cells sorted from blood. Every receptor here comes from a woman aged 18-35 years in good health.

The chain links TRBV5-1 to TRBJ2-5; 9 bases are shared with TRBD1. In germline, CDR1 is SGHRS, CDR2 YFSETQ. With V trimmed by 4 bases and J by 5 bases, 9 bases remained unmatched. The CDR3 spans 15 residues. This CDR3 is CASSRSGQGHETQYF. The CDR3, as DNA: TGCGCCAGCAGCCGTTCCGGACAGGGGCACGAGACCCAGTACTTC. The whole variable domain, remainder taken from reference TRBV5-1 and TRBJ2-5, is KAGVTQTPRYLIKTRGQQVTLSCSPISGHRSVSWYQQTPGQGLQFLFEYFSETQRNKGNFPGRFSGRQFSNSRSEMNVSTLELGDSALYLCASSRSGQGHETQYFGPGTRLLVL.

This clonotype was counted only a few times. This chain links TRBV10-3 with TRBJ1-6, with TRBD1 identical over 10 bases. Per the germline V gene, CDR1 is ENHRY and CDR2 is SYGVKD. The CDR3 has 14 residues. Losses at the gene ends were 5 bases for V and 8 bases for J; bases not matched to a gene: 3. In DNA, the CDR3 is TGTGCCATCAGTCTGGGACAGGGGTATTCACCCCTCCACTTT. This sequence encodes CAISLGQGYSPLHF.

This clonotype was observed a handful of times. The chain links TRBV5-1 to TRBJ2-6, with 9 bases matching TRBD1. The V gene end was trimmed by 4 bases and the J gene end by 0 bases; junction bases not matched to a gene: 8. Germline CDR1 and CDR2: SGHRS and YFSETQ. The CDR3 runs to 18 residues. CDR3 amino acids: CASSVGQGFISGANVLTF. In nucleotides, the CDR3 is TGCGCCAGCAGCGTGGGACAGGGTTTTATCTCTGGGGCCAACGTCCTGACTTTC.

The V and J genes are TRBV29-1 and TRBJ1-2; 7 bases match TRBD1. This CDR3 region has 14 residues. CDR1 and CDR2 (germline): SQVTM, ANQGSEA. Unmatched junction bases numbered 5, after V lost 3 bases and J lost 1 base. CDR3 sequence reads: CSVETGSLNYGYTF. The CDR3 nucleotides read TGCAGCGTTGAGACAGGGTCCCTTAACTATGGCTACACCTTC.

This clonotype was counted only a few times. This chain links TRBV12-3 or TRBV12-4 with TRBJ1-2, with 7 bases lining up with TRBD1. V lost 6 bases, J lost 6 bases, and 7 bases stayed unmatched. This CDR3 is built from 13 residues. In DNA form, the CDR3 reads TGTGCCAGCAGCAAAGACAGGGTGGATGGCTACACCTTC. This encodes CASSKDRVDGYTF.

At least ten counts were recorded for this clonotype. V and J are TRBV7-2 and TRBJ1-6; D not resolved. The ends were cut back, 5 bases at V and 6 bases at J, with 8 bases in the middle. The CDR3 is 13 residues long. Germline V gives CDR1 SGHTA, CDR2 FQGNSA. The chain's CDR3 is CASSLRGNSPLHF. In DNA form, the CDR3 reads TGTGCCAGCAGCCTACGGGGTAATTCACCCCTCCACTTT. Supplemented by reference TRBV7-2 and TRBJ1-6, the full variable domain reads GAGVSQSPSNKVTEKGKDVELRCDPISGHTALYWYRQSLGQGLEFLIYFQGNSAPDKSGLPSDRFSAERTGGSVSTLTIQRTQQEDSAVYLCASSLRGNSPLHFGNGTRLTVT.

This clonotype showed up just a few times. V and J are TRBV20-1 and TRBJ1-1; 9 nucleotides agree with TRBD1. The ends lost 1 base at V and 5 bases at J; junction bases unmatched: 5. CDR3 size: 14 residues. The germline V gene has CDR1 DFQATT and CDR2 SNEGSKA (reference sequence). The CDR3 region is CSARATGGSTEAFF. The CDR3 DNA reads as TGCAGTGCTAGAGCGACAGGGGGTTCGACTGAAGCTTTCTTT.

This clonotype occurred a few times. The chain links TRBV25-1 to TRBJ2-2; 8 bases fit TRBD1. The ends lost 6 bases at V and 5 bases at J; junction bases unmatched: 11. Germline V gives CDR1 MGHDK, CDR2 SYGVNS. This CDR3 comprises 16 residues. The CDR3: CASRRERTGTTGELFF. The CDR3 bases are TGTGCCAGCAGGAGGGAGAGGACAGGGACTACCGGGGAGCTGTTTTTT.

The rearrangement uses TRBV19 and TRBJ2-2, with 7 nucleotides matching TRBD1. This CDR3 comprises 14 residues. The V segment lost 10 bases and the J segment 6 bases; nucleotides outside the gene matches: 11. Germline V lookup: CDR1 LNHDA, CDR2 SQIVND (reference sequence). The CDR3 DNA follows: TGTGCCATCAGACAGGGTTCTCAGGCCGGGGAGCTGTTTTTT. Its protein product is CAIRQGSQAGELFF.

V usage is TRBV18 and J usage is TRBJ2-1; D might be TRBD1 (5 bases). Per germline, CDR1 KGHSH and CDR2 LQKENI. V gave up 2 bases and J gave up 3 bases, with 20 bases separating them. There are 18 residues in the CDR3. CDR3 protein: CASSPGPKLGAGYNEQFF. DNA of the CDR3: TGTGCCAGCTCACCAGGTCCAAAACTTGGGGCTGGCTACAATGAGCAGTTCTTC.

The chain carries TRBV18 and TRBJ2-6; 7 nucleotides line up with TRBD1. This CDR3 has 15 amino acids. Germline V gene sequence: CDR1 KGHSH, CDR2 LQKENI. J gave up 3 bases and V 5 bases, and 4 bases lay outside the gene matches. The CDR3 region has the DNA TGTGCCAGCTCAACCACAGGGGTTGGGGCCAACGTCCTGACTTTC. Translation gives CASSTTGVGANVLTF. Full variable domain (outside the CDR3, taken from reference TRBV18 and TRBJ2-6): NAGVMQNPRHLVRRRGQEARLRCSPMKGHSHVYWYRQLPEEGLKFMVYLQKENIIDESGMPKERFSAEFPKEGPSILRIQQVVRGDSAAYFCASSTTGVGANVLTFGAGSRLTVL.

The chain has TRBV23-1 and TRBJ2-1; no clear D gene. TRBV23-1 is noted as an ORF with a role that remains uncertain. Trimming took 1 base from V and 0 from J, leaving 7 bases between them. The CDR3 runs 15 residues. The CDR3 bases are TGCGCCAGCAGTCAATTTGGCAACTCCTACAATGAGCAGTTCTTC. Protein: CASSQFGNSYNEQFF.

This clonotype showed up just a few times. The rearrangement uses TRBV12-3 or TRBV12-4 and TRBJ1-1; 8 nucleotides align to TRBD1. Trimming at V came to 5 bases and at J to 10 bases, leaving 15 bases not matched to a gene. The CDR3 runs 15 residues. CDR3 in amino acids: CASSLGPDRGSGAFF. The CDR3 coding sequence is TGTGCCAGCAGTCTTGGACCTGACAGGGGCTCAGGAGCTTTCTTT.

V usage is TRBV5-5 and J usage is TRBJ1-1; no reliable D call. Trimming took off 3 bases at V and 3 bases at J, with 12 bases between the two ends. The CDR3 spans 14 residues. Germline V lookup: CDR1 SGHKS, CDR2 YYEKEE (reference sequence). CDR3 protein: CASSYLVGYTEAFF. In DNA form, the CDR3 reads TGTGCCAGCAGCTACTTGGTGGGGTACACTGAAGCTTTCTTT. Drawing the rest from reference TRBV5-5 and TRBJ1-1, the complete variable domain is DAGVTQSPTHLIKTRGQQVTLRCSPISGHKSVSWYQQVLGQGPQFIFQYYEKEERGRGNFPDRFSARQFPNYSSELNVNALLLGDSALYLCASSYLVGYTEAFFGQGTRLTVV.

This chain connects TRBV2 to TRBJ2-7; 11 bases align to TRBD2. CDR3 length equals 15 residues. The V gene end was trimmed by 6 bases and the J gene end by 2 bases; junction bases not matched to a gene: 6. Germline V gives CDR1 SNHLY, CDR2 FYNNEI. The CDR3 nucleotides read TGTGCCAGCAGAGGATCTAGCGGGGGGACCTACGAGCAGTACTTC. It encodes CASRGSSGGTYEQYF.

The chain links TRBV6-1 to TRBJ2-3; weak D call: TRBD2 (6 bases). Germline loops: CDR1 MNHNS, CDR2 SASEGT. The CDR3 loop spans 15 amino acids. The germline V and J ends were trimmed by 4 bases and 2 bases, with 13 bases remaining between them. The CDR3 spells CASSVGSWVTDTQYF. For the CDR3, the DNA is TGTGCCAGCAGTGTCGGGAGCTGGGTCACAGATACGCAGTATTTT.

The V call is TRBV4-1, the J call TRBJ2-6, with no clear D. CDR3 length: 16 residues. The germline V gene has CDR1 MGHRA and CDR2 YSYEKL. V was cut by 1 base and J by 0 bases, with 7 bases left in between. CDR3 sequence: CASSQVGDSGANVLTF. CDR3 nucleotides: TGCGCCAGCAGCCAAGTTGGGGACTCTGGGGCCAACGTCCTGACTTTC.

The chain uses TRBV12-3 or TRBV12-4 and TRBJ1-5; 7 bases are a match to TRBD1. The CDR3 extends over 13 amino acids. V lost 6 bases, J lost 4 bases, and 3 bases stayed unmatched. CDR3 coding DNA: TGTGCCAGCAGATCGACAGGGAATCAGCCCCAGCATTTT. Translating gives CASRSTGNQPQHF.

This clonotype was counted many times. The chain uses TRBV5-1 and TRBJ1-5; D possibly corresponds to TRBD1 (6 bases). The V end lost 0 bases, the J end lost 2 bases, and 9 bases lay between the germline ends. The V gene's germline CDR1 is SGHRS and CDR2 YFSETQ. The CDR3 contains 15 residues. CDR3 DNA sequence: TGCGCCAGCAGCTTGGAGGGGGTTGGCAATCAGCCCCAGCATTTT. The encoded protein is CASSLEGVGNQPQHF.

This clonotype was picked up many times. The chain uses TRBV3-1 and TRBJ2-7, with D possibly being TRBD1 or TRBD2 (5 bases each). V dropped 0 bases and J dropped 10 bases, with 16 bases sitting between them. CDR3 length: 14 amino acids. Germline V gene data show CDR1 as LGHDT and CDR2 as YNNKEL (reference sequence). CDR3 protein: CASSQDLWDVRQYF. CDR3 bases: TGTGCCAGCAGCCAAGATCTGTGGGACGTGAGACAGTACTTC.

V usage is TRBV2 and J usage is TRBJ2-3, with D possibly being TRBD1 (6 bases). V lost 6 bases and J 2 bases, leaving 15 bases between the germline ends. Germline V gene sequence: CDR1 SNHLY, CDR2 FYNNEI. There are 15 residues in the CDR3. The CDR3 nucleotides are TGTGCCAGCAGCCAAGACAGGAATCCCACAGATACGCAGTATTTT. This translates into CASSQDRNPTDTQYF.